The 13 T cell receptor beta chains below all came from one sample that was sequenced in a study of blood T cell repertoires in COVID-19. Assay used: immunoSEQ multiplex PCR; TCRdb lists only in-frame clones, some missing. The sample records about 120,000 clones, about 80% being singletons. Specimen: peripheral blood. The receptor set was obtained from a man in his 70s with active or convalescent COVID-19.

This sequence joins TRBV28 and TRBJ1-5; 9 bases are shared with TRBD1. Germline V gene lookup returns CDR1 MDHEN and CDR2 SYDVKM. This CDR3 contains 13 residues. V shed 6 bases and J 9 bases; nucleotides not matched to a gene: 6. The CDR3 protein is CASRQGAVGPQHF. In DNA form, the CDR3 reads TGTGCCAGCAGACAGGGGGCTGTAGGGCCCCAGCATTTT.

The gene calls are TRBV12-3 or TRBV12-4 and TRBJ2-3, with D unresolved. This CDR3 region has 13 residues. Trimming pared 6 bases from V and 8 bases from J, leaving 15 bases between. CDR3 in amino acids: CASSPDPSGTQYF. The CDR3 DNA reads TGTGCCAGCAGCCCTGACCCCTCGGGTACGCAGTATTTT.

The chain recombines TRBV19 with TRBJ2-4, with 9 bases fitting TRBD2. CDR3 length: 22 amino acids. The trim removed 4 bases at V and 2 bases at J, leaving 24 bases unmatched. CDR1 and CDR2 (germline): LNHDA, SQIVND (reference sequence). The CDR3 DNA follows: TGTGCCAGTAGTAAGGGCCGGGACGCGGGAGGGCCCTCTAAACTAACCAAAAACATTCAGTACTTC. It translates to CASSKGRDAGGPSKLTKNIQYF.

The chain employs TRBV7-2 and TRBJ2-5; D may be TRBD1 (6 bases). The CDR3 is 15 amino acids. Germline CDR1 SGHTA, CDR2 FQGNSA. Trimming took 2 bases from V and 5 from J, leaving 15 bases between them. Here the CDR3 DNA reads TGTGCCAGCAGCTTACAACAGGGATTTGGGGAGACCCAGTACTTC. As protein: CASSLQQGFGETQYF.

The chain links TRBV19 to TRBJ1-2; the match to TRBD1 covers 7 bases. The CDR3 spans 14 residues. The V segment lost 3 bases and the J segment 3 bases; nucleotides outside the gene matches: 4. Germline CDR1 LNHDA, CDR2 SQIVND (reference sequence). The CDR3 nucleotides are TGTGCCAGTAGTATGGGGGACAGCGACTATGGCTACACCTTC. This translates into CASSMGDSDYGYTF.

The genes are TRBV19 and TRBJ1-4; possibly TRBD1 for D (5 bases). Germline loops: CDR1 LNHDA, CDR2 SQIVND (reference sequence). V lost 1 base to trimming and J lost 4 bases, with 10 bases between them. The CDR3 runs to 15 residues. The CDR3 is CASSIARALNEKLFF. The DNA of the CDR3 is TGTGCCAGTAGTATAGCCAGGGCGCTTAATGAAAAACTGTTTTTT.

The chain joins TRBV11-1 to TRBJ2-5, with TRBD1 as a possible D gene (5 bases). This CDR3 is built from 14 residues. V lost 1 base, J lost 2 bases, and 8 bases lay in between. Germline values: CDR1 SGHAT, CDR2 FQDESV (reference sequence). DNA of the CDR3: TGTGCCAGCAGCTTAGTCAGGGTTCAAGAGACCCAGTACTTC. Its translation is CASSLVRVQETQYF.

The J gene is TRBJ1-4, the V gene TRBV6-2 or TRBV6-3, with a possible D match to TRBD1 (5 bases). Trimming removed 2 bases at V and 4 bases at J, with 14 bases between. This CDR3 spans 16 amino acids. The germline CDR1 and CDR2 sequences are MNHEY and SVGEGT. In DNA form, the CDR3 reads TGTGCCAGCAGTTACGGCCAAGACAGCTATAATGAAAAACTGTTTTTT. This codes for CASSYGQDSYNEKLFF.

The chain employs TRBV3-1 (or the pseudogene TRBV3-2) and TRBJ1-1; 9 bases are shared with TRBD1. V was clipped by 4 bases and J by 5 bases; unmatched bases: 5. CDR1 is LGHDT and CDR2 is YNNKEL in the germline V gene (reference sequence). This CDR3 region has 14 residues. DNA of the CDR3: TGTGCCAGCAGCCCACAGGGGGCGCAGACTGAAGCTTTCTTT. Protein product: CASSPQGAQTEAFF.

The CDR3 DNA is TGTGCCAGCAGCCCGGGACTAGGTGGCGAGCAGTTCTTC. Translated: CASSPGLGGEQFF. This rearrangement joins TRBV2 to TRBJ2-1, with 8 nucleotides matching TRBD2. The CDR3 extends over 13 amino acids. CDR1 and CDR2 (germline): SNHLY, FYNNEI. V dropped 6 bases and J dropped 10; count of bases not matched to a gene: 8.

V usage is TRBV5-1 and J usage is TRBJ1-1; TRBD1 matches 7 bases. The ends lost 4 bases at V and 4 bases at J; junction bases unmatched: 7. Germline V CDR1 and CDR2: SGHRS, YFSETQ. The CDR3 has 14 amino acids. CDR3 in DNA: TGCGCCAGCAGCCAAGGGGACAGTTCCACTGAAGCTTTCTTT. This translates into CASSQGDSSTEAFF. Looking up the rest from reference TRBV5-1 and TRBJ1-1 gives the full variable domain: KAGVTQTPRYLIKTRGQQVTLSCSPISGHRSVSWYQQTPGQGLQFLFEYFSETQRNKGNFPGRFSGRQFSNSRSEMNVSTLELGDSALYLCASSQGDSSTEAFFGQGTRLTVV.

J is TRBJ2-1 and V is TRBV29-1, with D perhaps matching TRBD1 (5 bases). CDR1 and CDR2 (germline): SQVTM, ANQGSEA. V was clipped by 6 bases and J by 9 bases, with 12 bases between them. This CDR3 has 11 amino acids. Here the CDR3 DNA reads TGCAGCGTCAGACAGTTTGGTGAGCAGTTCTTC. It is translated as CSVRQFGEQFF.

V is TRBV7-9 and J is TRBJ1-3; D is undetermined. Germline V CDR1 and CDR2: SEHNR, FQNEAQ (reference sequence). Trimming removed 2 bases at V and 0 bases at J, with 11 bases between. The CDR3 runs to 16 residues. The CDR3 DNA sequence: TGTGCCAGCAGCTTATCTAAACAGAGCTCTGGAAACACCATATATTTT. This translates into CASSLSKQSSGNTIYF.